This T cell receptor beta chain was captured by sequencing in a study of type 1 regulatory T cells. Study-level background: T-allo10 is an in vitro-generated, Tr1-enriched CD4 T cell product specific for alloantigen.

CDR3 length: 16 residues. TCRdb analysed the reads with MiXCR anew, one entry per CDR3 protein. This table holds approximately 21,000 distinct CDR3 sequences, around half found once. This clonotype was seen more than once but under ten times. Its specificity is unknown. Specimen: cultured T cells, either the whole culture or a sorted T cell fraction (not recorded which). This receptor was identified in a human donor in good health. This chain uses TRBV21-1 with TRBJ1-6; TRBD1 was called by the table and not checked on the DNA. TRBV21-1 is annotated as a pseudogene. CDR3 DNA: TGTGCCAGCACCGATGGACAGGGGTTTATAAATTCACCCCTCCACTTT. This encodes CASTDGQGFINSPLHF.